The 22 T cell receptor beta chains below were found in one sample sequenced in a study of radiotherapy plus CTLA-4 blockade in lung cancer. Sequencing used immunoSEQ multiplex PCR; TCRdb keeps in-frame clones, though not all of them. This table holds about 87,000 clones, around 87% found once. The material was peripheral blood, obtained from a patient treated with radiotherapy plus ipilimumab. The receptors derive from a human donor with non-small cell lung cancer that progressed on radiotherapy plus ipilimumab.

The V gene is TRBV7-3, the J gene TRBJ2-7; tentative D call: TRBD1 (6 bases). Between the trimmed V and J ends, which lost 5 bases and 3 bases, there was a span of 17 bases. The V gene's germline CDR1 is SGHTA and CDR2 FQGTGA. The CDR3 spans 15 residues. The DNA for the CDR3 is TGTGCCAGCAGCCTCCAAGGGGGAGAAAACTACGAGCAGTACTTC. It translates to CASSLQGGENYEQYF.

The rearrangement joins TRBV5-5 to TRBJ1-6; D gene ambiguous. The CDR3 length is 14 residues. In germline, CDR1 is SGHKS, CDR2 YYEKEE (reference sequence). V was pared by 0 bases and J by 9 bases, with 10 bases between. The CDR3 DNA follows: TGTGCCAGCAGCTTGGAGGGATGGGGTTCACCCCTCCACTTT. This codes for CASSLEGWGSPLHF.

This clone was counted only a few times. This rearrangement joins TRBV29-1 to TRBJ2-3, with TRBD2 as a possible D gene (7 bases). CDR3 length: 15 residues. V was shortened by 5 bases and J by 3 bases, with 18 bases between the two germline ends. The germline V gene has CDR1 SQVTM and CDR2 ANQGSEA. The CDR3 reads CSVWKRGGATDTQYF. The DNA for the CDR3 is TGCAGCGTTTGGAAAAGGGGGGGTGCTACAGATACGCAGTATTTT.

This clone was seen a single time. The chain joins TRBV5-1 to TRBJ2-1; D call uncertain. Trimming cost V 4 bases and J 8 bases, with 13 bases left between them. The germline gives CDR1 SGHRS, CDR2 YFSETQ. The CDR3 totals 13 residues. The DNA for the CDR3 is TGCGCCAGCAGCCCTCCCAACTTGGATGAGCAGTTCTTC. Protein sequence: CASSPPNLDEQFF.

The CDR3 region is CASSFPGGSYEQYF. The CDR3 nucleotides read TGTGCCAGCAGCTTCCCCGGGGGGTCCTACGAGCAGTACTTC. The chain employs TRBV7-9 and TRBJ2-7; 7 bases map to TRBD2. This CDR3 region has 14 residues. Germline V CDR1 and CDR2: SEHNR, FQNEAQ (reference sequence). Unmatched junction bases numbered 3, after V lost 3 bases and J lost 1 base.

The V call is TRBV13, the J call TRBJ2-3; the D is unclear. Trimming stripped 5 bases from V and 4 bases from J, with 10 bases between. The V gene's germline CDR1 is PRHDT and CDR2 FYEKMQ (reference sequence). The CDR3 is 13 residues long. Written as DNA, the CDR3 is TGTGCCAGCAGCGGCGCCCGGGCAGATACGCAGTATTTT. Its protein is CASSGARADTQYF.

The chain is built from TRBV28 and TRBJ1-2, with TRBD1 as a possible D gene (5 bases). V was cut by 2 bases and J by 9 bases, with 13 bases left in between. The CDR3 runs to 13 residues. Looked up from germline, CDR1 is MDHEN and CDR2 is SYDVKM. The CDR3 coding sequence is TGTGCCAGCAGTTTAGGTCTGGGGGTGCGCTACACCTTC. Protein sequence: CASSLGLGVRYTF.

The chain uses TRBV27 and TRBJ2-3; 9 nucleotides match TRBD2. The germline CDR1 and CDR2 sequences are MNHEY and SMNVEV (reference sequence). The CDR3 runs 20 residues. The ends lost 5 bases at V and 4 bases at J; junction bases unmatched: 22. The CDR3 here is CASSPSPLRDWRGGPDTQYF. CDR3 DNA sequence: TGTGCCAGCAGTCCCTCCCCCCTCAGAGATTGGCGGGGGGGCCCAGATACGCAGTATTTT.

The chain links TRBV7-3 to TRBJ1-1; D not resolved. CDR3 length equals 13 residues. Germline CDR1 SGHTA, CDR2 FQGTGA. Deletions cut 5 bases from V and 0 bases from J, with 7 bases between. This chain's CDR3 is CASSEGLNTEAFF. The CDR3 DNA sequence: TGTGCCAGCAGCGAAGGGCTGAACACTGAAGCTTTCTTT.

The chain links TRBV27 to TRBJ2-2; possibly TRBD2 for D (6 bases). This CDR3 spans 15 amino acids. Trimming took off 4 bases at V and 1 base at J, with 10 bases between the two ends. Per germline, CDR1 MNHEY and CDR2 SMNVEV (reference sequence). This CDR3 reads CASSWIGGNTGELFF. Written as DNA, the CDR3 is TGTGCCAGCAGTTGGATCGGGGGGAACACCGGGGAGCTGTTTTTT.

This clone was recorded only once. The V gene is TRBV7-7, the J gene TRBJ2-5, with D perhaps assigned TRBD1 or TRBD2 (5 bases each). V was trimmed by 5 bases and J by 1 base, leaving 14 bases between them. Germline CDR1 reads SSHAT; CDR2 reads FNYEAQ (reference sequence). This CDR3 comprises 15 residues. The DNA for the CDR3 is TGTGCCAGCAGCCAGGGACGGAGCTTCCAAGAGACCCAGTACTTC. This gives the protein CASSQGRSFQETQYF.

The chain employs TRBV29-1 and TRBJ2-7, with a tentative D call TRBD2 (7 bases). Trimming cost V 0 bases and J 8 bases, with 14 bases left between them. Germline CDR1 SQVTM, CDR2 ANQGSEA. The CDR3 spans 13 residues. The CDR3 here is CSVEEGGGGQQYF. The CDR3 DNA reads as TGCAGCGTTGAAGAAGGGGGGGGCGGCCAGCAGTACTTC.

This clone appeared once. CDR3 sequence reads: CASSLGQGFKGYTF. DNA of the CDR3: TGTGCCAGCAGCTTAGGACAGGGGTTTAAAGGCTACACCTTC. This chain links TRBV7-8 with TRBJ1-2, with 8 bases that match TRBD1. Germline CDR1 SGHVS, CDR2 FQNEAQ. The length of the CDR3 is 14 residues. V lost 1 base to trimming and J lost 8 bases; unmatched junction nucleotides: 6. Full variable domain (remainder filled in from reference TRBV7-8 and TRBJ1-2): GAGVSQSPRYKVAKRGQDVALRCDPISGHVSLFWYQQALGQGPEFLTYFQNEAQLDKSGLPSDRFFAERPEGSVSTLKIQRTQQEDSAVYLCASSLGQGFKGYTFGSGTRLTVV.

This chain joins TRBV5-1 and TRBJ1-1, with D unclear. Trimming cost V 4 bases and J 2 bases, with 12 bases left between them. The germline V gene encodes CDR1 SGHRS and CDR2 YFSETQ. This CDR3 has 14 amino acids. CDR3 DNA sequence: TGCGCCAGCAGCCCCGGCCTACTCAACACTGAAGCTTTCTTT. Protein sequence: CASSPGLLNTEAFF. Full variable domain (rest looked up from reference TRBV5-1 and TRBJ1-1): KAGVTQTPRYLIKTRGQQVTLSCSPISGHRSVSWYQQTPGQGLQFLFEYFSETQRNKGNFPGRFSGRQFSNSRSEMNVSTLELGDSALYLCASSPGLLNTEAFFGQGTRLTVV.

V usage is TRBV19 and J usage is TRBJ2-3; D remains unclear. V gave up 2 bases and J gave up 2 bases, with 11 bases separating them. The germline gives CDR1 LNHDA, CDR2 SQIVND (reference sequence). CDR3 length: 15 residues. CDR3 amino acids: CASSITGFSTDTQYF. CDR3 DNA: TGTGCCAGTAGTATAACCGGGTTCTCCACAGATACGCAGTATTTT. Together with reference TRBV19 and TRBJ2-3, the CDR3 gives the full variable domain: DGGITQSPKYLFRKEGQNVTLSCEQNLNHDAMYWYRQDPGQGLRLIYYSQIVNDFQKGDIAEGYSVSREKKESFPLTVTSAQKNPTAFYLCASSITGFSTDTQYFGPGTRLTVL.

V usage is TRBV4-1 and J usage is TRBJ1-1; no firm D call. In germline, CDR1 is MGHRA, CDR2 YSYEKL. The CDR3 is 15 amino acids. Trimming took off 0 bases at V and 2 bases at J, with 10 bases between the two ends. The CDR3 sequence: CASSQDLIFNTEAFF. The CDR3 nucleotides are TGCGCCAGCAGCCAAGATCTGATTTTTAACACTGAAGCTTTCTTT.

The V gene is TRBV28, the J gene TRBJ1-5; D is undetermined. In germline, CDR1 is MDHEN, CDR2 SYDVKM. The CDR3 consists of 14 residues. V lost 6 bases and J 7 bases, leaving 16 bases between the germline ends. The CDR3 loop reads CASSRLEVGQPQHF. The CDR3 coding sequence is TGTGCCAGCAGCCGCTTAGAGGTGGGCCAGCCCCAGCATTTT.

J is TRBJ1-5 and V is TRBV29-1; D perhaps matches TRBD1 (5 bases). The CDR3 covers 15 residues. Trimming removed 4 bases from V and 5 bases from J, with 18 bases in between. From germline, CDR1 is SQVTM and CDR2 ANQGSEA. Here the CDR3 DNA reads TGCAGCGTTGTTCTCTGGGGGGGAGGCGATCAGCCCCAGCATTTT. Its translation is CSVVLWGGGDQPQHF.

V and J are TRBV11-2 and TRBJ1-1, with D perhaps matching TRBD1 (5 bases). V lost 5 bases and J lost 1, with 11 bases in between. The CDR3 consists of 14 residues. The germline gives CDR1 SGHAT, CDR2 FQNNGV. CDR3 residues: CASSQGAGNTEAFF. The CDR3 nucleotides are TGTGCCAGCAGCCAAGGGGCAGGGAACACTGAAGCTTTCTTT. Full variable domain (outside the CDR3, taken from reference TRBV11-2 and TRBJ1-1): EAGVAQSPRYKIIEKRQSVAFWCNPISGHATLYWYQQILGQGPKLLIQFQNNGVVDDSQLPKDRFSAERLKGVDSTLKIQPAKLEDSAVYLCASSQGAGNTEAFFGQGTRLTVV.

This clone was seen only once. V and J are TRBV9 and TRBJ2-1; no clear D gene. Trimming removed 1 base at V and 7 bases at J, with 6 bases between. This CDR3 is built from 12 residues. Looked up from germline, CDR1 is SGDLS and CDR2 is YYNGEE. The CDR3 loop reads CASSVSGNEQFF. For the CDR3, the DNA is TGTGCCAGCAGCGTATCCGGTAATGAGCAGTTCTTC. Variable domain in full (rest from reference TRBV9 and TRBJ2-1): DSGVTQTPKHLITATGQRVTLRCSPRSGDLSVYWYQQSLDQGLQFLIQYYNGEERAKGNILERFSAQQFPDLHSELNLSSLELGDSALYFCASSVSGNEQFFGPGTRLTVL.

CDR3 sequence (DNA): TGTGCCAGCAGTTACTCGTGGCAGGGGACCTACGAGCAGTACTTC. Amino acids: CASSYSWQGTYEQYF. V is TRBV6-5 and J is TRBJ2-7; tentatively, D is TRBD1 (6 bases). CDR3 length: 15 amino acids. In germline, CDR1 is MNHEY, CDR2 SVGAGI. The V end was cut by 0 bases, the J end by 2 bases, with 11 bases between.

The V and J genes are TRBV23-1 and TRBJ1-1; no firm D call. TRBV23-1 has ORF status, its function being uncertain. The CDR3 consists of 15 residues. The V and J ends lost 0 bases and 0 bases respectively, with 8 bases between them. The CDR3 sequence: CASSQSGRLNTEAFF. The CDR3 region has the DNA TGCGCCAGCAGTCAATCAGGGAGACTGAACACTGAAGCTTTCTTT.